Given below is one T cell receptor beta chain in context. Its matching antigen is unknown. Clones were sequenced by immunoSEQ multiplex PCR, and TCRdb holds only the in-frame ones, with some missing. The table lists tens of thousands of clones, 75% to 90% of them singletons. The data derive from a study of OX40 agonist ivuxolimab in advanced cancers. Germline-derived CDR1 and CDR2 are GTSNPN and SVGIG (reference sequence). The CDR3 extends over 12 amino acids. The V and J ends lost 2 bases and 10 bases respectively, with 9 bases between them. Findings and caveats of the study: Researchers report that CD8+ T cells had, on average, more expanded clones than CD4+. Doses of 0.1 to 3.0 mg/kg were accompanied by clonal expansion of CD4+ and CD8+ blood T cells by week 6. Partial responders treated at 0.1-3.0 mg/kg exhibited clonal expansion among the lowest measured.

This TCR derives from an adult with an advanced solid tumor such as melanoma, head and neck, liver or kidney cancer. The V gene is TRBV30, the J gene TRBJ1-6; D ambiguous. The material sequenced was CD4+ or CD8+ T cells sorted from blood, taken in a trial of the OX40 agonist ivuxolimab. The CDR3 sequence is CAWSLQLSPLHF. The CDR3 coding sequence is TGTGCCTGGAGTCTCCAGCTCTCACCCCTCCACTTT.